In its sample, the clone carrying this TCR beta chain was seen a few times. Its antigen is as yet unknown. This sample was taken from a study of T cell repertoires in cytomegalovirus infection. Study overall: TCR beta signatures that were public indicated CMV infection and matching HLA type. Notes on the study in general: Within the response measured ex vivo, HLA-C-restricted CMV-specific TCR beta clonotypes were dominant. Adding up the frequency of public TCR beta families identified people who carried CMV plus the relevant HLA.

TCRdb used MiXCR to reprocess the reads, holding one entry per CDR3 protein. The sample contains about 470,000 distinct CDR3 sequences, about 44% of which appear only once. The length of the CDR3 is 16 residues. The germline V gene has CDR1 MDHEN and CDR2 SYDVKM. Trimming removed 6 bases at V and 3 bases at J, with 21 bases between. The TCR was taken from a human donor in good health (CMV status not recorded). Some clones in this sample may be carry-over from other donors' samples. This chain joins TRBV28 and TRBJ2-7; D ambiguous. The specimen comprised cultured PBMCs, sampled from culture after CMV antigen stimulation. CDR3 coding DNA: TGTGCCAGCAGCCCCCTGGCCACGCCGGACCACTACGAGCAGTACTTC. It codes for CASSPLATPDHYEQYF.